Listed here are 26 T cell receptor beta chains from one sample, sequenced in a study of T cells after yellow fever vaccination. TCRdb re-called the 5' RACE reads with MiXCR, one entry per CDR3 protein. The table records 250,000 or so distinct CDR3 sequences, approximately 6.3% of them present only once. The starting material was CD4+ T cells sorted from PBMCs, obtained on the day of the yellow fever booster vaccination. The source is a man between 25 and 39 years old who received the YFV17D yellow fever vaccine.

This clonotype was recorded many times. This chain joins TRBV29-1 and TRBJ2-4; 7 bases agree with TRBD1. J gave up 1 base and V 6 bases, and 3 bases lay outside the gene matches. Looked up from germline, CDR1 is SQVTM and CDR2 is ANQGSEA. The CDR3 has 13 amino acids. In DNA form, the CDR3 reads TGCAGCGTGAAGGGGGCGGCCAAAAACATTCAGTACTTC. This translates into CSVKGAAKNIQYF.

This clonotype was seen at least ten times. The chain employs TRBV25-1 and TRBJ2-1; D remains ambiguous. V was pared by 5 bases and J by 7 bases, with 6 bases between. Germline CDR1 and CDR2: MGHDK and SYGVNS. This CDR3 contains 11 residues. The CDR3 coding sequence is TGTGCCAGCAGTTTACAAAATGAGCAGTTCTTC. It translates to CASSLQNEQFF.

This clonotype was detected a few times. The chain employs TRBV29-1 and TRBJ1-2; a possible D gene is TRBD1 (6 bases). V lost 3 bases, J lost 5 bases, and 19 bases lay in between. CDR3 length: 15 amino acids. Germline loops: CDR1 SQVTM, CDR2 ANQGSEA. Written as DNA, the CDR3 is TGCAGCGTTGATGATGGGGGCGCAGTGGGTTATGGCTACACCTTC. This codes for CSVDDGGAVGYGYTF.

The genes are TRBV20-1 and TRBJ2-1; TRBD2 aligns across 10 bases. CDR1 is DFQATT, CDR2 SNEGSKA, per germline (reference sequence). Trimming took 1 base from V and 9 from J; bases not matched to a gene: 9. The CDR3 is 15 residues long. CDR3 coding DNA: TGCAGTGCTAGAGCGGGACTAGCGTATGGAGGTGAGCAGTTCTTC. Amino acids: CSARAGLAYGGEQFF.

This rearrangement joins TRBV5-1 to TRBJ2-7; D not certain. CDR1 and CDR2 (germline): SGHRS, YFSETQ. The CDR3 extends over 14 amino acids. The V end lost 2 bases, the J end lost 0 bases, and 9 bases lay between the germline ends. The CDR3 region is CASSLSAASYEQYF. CDR3 nucleotide sequence: TGCGCCAGCAGCTTATCCGCGGCCTCCTACGAGCAGTACTTC.

This clonotype has only a few counts. V and J are TRBV9 and TRBJ2-5, with 10 positions matching TRBD2. The CDR3 extends over 15 amino acids. V was pared by 2 bases and J by 2 bases, with 3 bases of the junction left unmatched. CDR1 and CDR2 (germline): SGDLS, YYNGEE. CDR3 in amino acids: CASSVLAGAQETQYF. The DNA of the CDR3 is TGTGCCAGCAGCGTGCTAGCGGGAGCGCAAGAGACCCAGTACTTC.

The chain joins TRBV29-1 to TRBJ2-7; TRBD2 aligns across 8 bases. Trimming took 4 bases from V and 5 from J; bases not matched to a gene: 10. Germline-derived CDR1 and CDR2 are SQVTM and ANQGSEA. This CDR3 spans 14 amino acids. Here the CDR3 DNA reads TGCAGCGTTGCACAGCGACTAGCGCTCAACGAGCAGTACTTC. This gives the protein CSVAQRLALNEQYF.

The chain combines TRBV7-9 with TRBJ2-2, with D possibly matching TRBD2 (6 bases). V shed 5 bases and J shed 6 bases, with 16 bases lying between them. Looked up from germline, CDR1 is SEHNR and CDR2 is FQNEAQ (reference sequence). This CDR3 is built from 15 residues. The CDR3 DNA reads as TGTGCCAGCAGCCCCGGGACTCTAGGGGCCGGGGAGCTGTTTTTT. It is translated as CASSPGTLGAGELFF.

Many counts were recorded for this clonotype. The chain has TRBV6-5 and TRBJ2-3, with D perhaps matching TRBD1 or TRBD2 (5 bases each). The V and J ends lost 8 bases and 6 bases respectively, with 15 bases between them. CDR3 size: 13 residues. Per germline, CDR1 MNHEY and CDR2 SVGAGI. The CDR3 sequence: CASAGRARDTQYF. In DNA form, the CDR3 reads TGTGCCAGCGCGGGCAGGGCCCGGGATACGCAGTATTTT.

Only a few counts were recorded for this clonotype. This chain uses TRBV6-5 with TRBJ2-2, with D hard to call. V lost 6 bases and J lost 0, with 8 bases in between. The CDR3 sequence is 14 residues long. Per the germline V gene, CDR1 is MNHEY and CDR2 is SVGAGI. The CDR3 nucleotides read TGTGCCAGCAGAGTATCGGCGAACACCGGGGAGCTGTTTTTT. This encodes CASRVSANTGELFF.

This chain joins TRBV27 and TRBJ2-5, with unresolved D. V lost 6 bases to trimming and J lost 2 bases, with 4 bases between them. The CDR3 runs to 11 residues. Germline-derived CDR1 and CDR2 are MNHEY and SMNVEV (reference sequence). The CDR3, as DNA: TGTGCCAGCAGAGATCAAGAGACCCAGTACTTC. Its protein is CASRDQETQYF.

The rearrangement uses TRBV5-1 and TRBJ2-1; tentative D call: TRBD1 (6 bases). The CDR3 extends over 17 amino acids. Germline V gives CDR1 SGHRS, CDR2 YFSETQ. The V and J ends lost 4 bases and 4 bases respectively, with 21 bases between them. CDR3 protein: CASSRATGYLSYNEQFF. CDR3 in DNA: TGCGCCAGCAGCCGGGCTACAGGGTACCTCTCGTACAATGAGCAGTTCTTC.

This clonotype was observed a few times. For the CDR3, the DNA is TGTGCCTGGAGTCCCACACAAGGGACAGCCAGGAAGACCCAGTACTTC. Residues: CAWSPTQGTARKTQYF. V is TRBV30 and J is TRBJ2-5; 7 bases are shared with TRBD1. The V and J ends lost 2 bases and 6 bases, in that order; junction bases with no gene match: 15. CDR3 length equals 16 residues. CDR1 and CDR2 (germline): GTSNPN, SVGIG (reference sequence).

The table lists this clonotype with a few counts. This rearrangement joins TRBV7-8 to TRBJ2-7; tentative D call: TRBD1 (6 bases). Germline CDR1 and CDR2: SGHVS and FQNEAQ. CDR3 length equals 14 residues. V dropped 5 bases and J dropped 6 bases, with 17 bases sitting between them. The CDR3 DNA sequence: TGTGCCAGCAGCCAGGACAGTGGAGTGTTCGAGCAGTACTTC. It translates to CASSQDSGVFEQYF.

This clonotype was counted ten times or more. V gene TRBV28 combines with J gene TRBJ2-2, with D perhaps given as TRBD1 or TRBD2 (7 bases each). The CDR3 is 18 amino acids. V was clipped by 6 bases and J by 4 bases, with 24 bases between them. Germline V gene lookup returns CDR1 MDHEN and CDR2 SYDVKM. CDR3 in amino acids: CASSSGQAGLYFTGELFF. CDR3 DNA sequence: TGTGCCAGCAGCTCCGGACAGGCGGGACTATACTTCACCGGGGAGCTGTTTTTT.

This clonotype has at least ten counts. V usage is TRBV7-2 and J usage is TRBJ2-5; 9 bases align to TRBD2. Germline assignment: CDR1 SGHTA and CDR2 FQGNSA. With 1 base clipped from V and 5 bases from J, the junction kept 8 bases outside the gene matches. The CDR3 covers 16 residues. This CDR3 reads CASSLGLAGTYETQYF. CDR3 coding DNA: TGTGCCAGCAGCTTAGGTCTAGCGGGAACCTACGAGACCCAGTACTTC.

This clonotype was found many times. The V and J genes are TRBV5-1 and TRBJ2-7; no clear D gene. Per germline, CDR1 SGHRS and CDR2 YFSETQ. The CDR3 sequence is 15 residues long. The V end was cut by 2 bases, the J end by 3 bases, with 15 bases between. In DNA, the CDR3 is TGCGCCAGCAGCTTAGTTCCGGACCGGCGCTACGAGCAGTACTTC. Amino acid sequence: CASSLVPDRRYEQYF.

The chain combines TRBV6-1 with TRBJ2-5, with TRBD1 identical over 11 bases. There are 15 residues in the CDR3. V was pared by 5 bases and J by 8 bases, with 10 bases of the junction left unmatched. Germline CDR1 reads MNHNS; CDR2 reads SASEGT. The CDR3 is CASSPIPGQGATQYF. DNA of the CDR3: TGTGCCAGCAGTCCAATACCCGGACAGGGGGCCACCCAGTACTTC.

This clonotype showed up just a few times. The chain employs TRBV7-7 and TRBJ1-5, with no clear D. This CDR3 contains 12 residues. Germline V gene sequence: CDR1 SSHAT, CDR2 FNYEAQ (reference sequence). Trimming took 8 bases from V and 9 from J, leaving 14 bases between them. The CDR3 loop reads CASSRLEGPQHF. The CDR3 DNA is TGTGCCAGCTCCCGTCTTGAAGGGCCCCAGCATTTT.

This clonotype was detected ten times or more. This CDR3 is CASRRLAGGSYNEQFF. CDR3 coding DNA: TGCGCCAGCCGACGACTAGCGGGAGGGTCCTACAATGAGCAGTTCTTC. The chain recombines TRBV10-2 with TRBJ2-1; 14 bases fit TRBD2. Germline-derived CDR1 and CDR2 are WSHSY and SAAADI. V gave up 8 bases and J gave up 1 base; unmatched junction bases: 4. This CDR3 contains 16 residues.

V gene TRBV18 combines with J gene TRBJ1-4; maybe TRBD1 (5 bases). Trimming pared 1 base from V and 5 bases from J, leaving 8 bases between. Per germline, CDR1 KGHSH and CDR2 LQKENI. The CDR3 covers 14 residues. CDR3 nucleotide sequence: TGTGCCAGCTCACCACGTGGGGGGAATGAAAAACTGTTTTTT. Encoded protein: CASSPRGGNEKLFF.

This clonotype has just a few counts. CDR3 in amino acids: CSARDLLRGAKNIQYF. The CDR3 DNA reads as TGCAGTGCTCGGGACTTGTTACGGGGCGCCAAAAACATTCAGTACTTC. The V call is TRBV20-1, the J call TRBJ2-4; possibly TRBD2 for D (6 bases). This CDR3 has 16 residues. Between the trimmed V and J ends, which lost 5 bases and 1 base, there was a span of 18 bases. From germline, CDR1 is DFQATT and CDR2 SNEGSKA (reference sequence).

The V gene is TRBV7-2, the J gene TRBJ2-5; a possible D gene is TRBD1 (5 bases). Deletions cut 1 base from V and 7 bases from J, with 10 bases between. The CDR3 consists of 13 residues. Germline-derived CDR1 and CDR2 are SGHTA and FQGNSA. The DNA of the CDR3 is TGTGCCAGCAGCTTAGGCATCCAGGGGACCCAGTACTTC. Residues: CASSLGIQGTQYF.

This clonotype was seen a handful of times. The V and J genes are TRBV7-2 and TRBJ2-2; D is uncertain. CDR1 is SGHTA and CDR2 is FQGNSA in the germline V gene. Trimming took 4 bases from V and 5 from J, leaving 8 bases between them. This CDR3 is built from 13 residues. In nucleotides, the CDR3 is TGTGCCAGCAGCTCTTGGGAAACCGGGGAGCTGTTTTTT. This codes for CASSSWETGELFF.

In this sample, this clonotype turned up many times. The chain couples TRBV15 to TRBJ2-2, with D possibly being TRBD1 (6 bases). The germline V gene encodes CDR1 LNHNV and CDR2 YYDKDF (reference sequence). CDR3 size: 14 residues. Trimming pared 5 bases from V and 7 bases from J, leaving 14 bases between. CDR3 in DNA: TGTGCCACCAGCTCAGGACAGTTGATCGGGGAGCTGTTTTTT. This sequence encodes CATSSGQLIGELFF.

This clonotype showed up just a few times. The chain has TRBV5-1 and TRBJ2-1; 9 bases agree with TRBD1. CDR1 and CDR2 (germline): SGHRS, YFSETQ. The CDR3 has 18 residues. The V gene end was trimmed by 6 bases and the J gene end by 0 bases; junction bases not matched to a gene: 13. This chain's CDR3 is CASKGGQGVSNSYNEQFF. The DNA for the CDR3 is TGCGCCAGCAAAGGGGGACAGGGTGTGTCAAACTCCTACAATGAGCAGTTCTTC.